Listed below are T cell receptor beta chains from one sample, sequenced in a study of cytomegalovirus exposure and HLA in healthy donors. The data were produced by immunoSEQ multiplex PCR, yet TCRdb's version contains in-frame clones alone and is incomplete. Of some 110,000 clones listed, 79% were seen once; the top ten hold over 3.5%. Sequenced sample: PBMCs. These receptors were taken from a man aged 30 to 45 in good health and CMV-seropositive. The conserved cysteine and the conserved F or W are not part of the CDR3 here. The order of the fields is V gene, D gene, CDR3 protein. D genes are given only for firm matches.

V gene: TRBV11-2; D gene: NA; CDR3 protein: ATVGSQHGELF
V gene: TRBV7-9; D gene: NA; CDR3 protein: ASSSSSGSSGANGLT
V gene: TRBV29-1; D gene: TRBD1; CDR3 protein: SVGQGAPYEQY
V gene: TRBV2; D gene: TRBD1; CDR3 protein: ASSERQGVIYEQY
V gene: TRBV7-2; D gene: NA; CDR3 protein: ASSLRRSSNYGYT
V gene: TRBV5-4; D gene: TRBD2; CDR3 protein: ASSLGGTSGGLYEQY
V gene: TRBV6-5; D gene: NA; CDR3 protein: ASREDALAYEQY
V gene: TRBV27; D gene: TRBD1; CDR3 protein: ASSSGQGPYNEQF
V gene: TRBV18; D gene: NA; CDR3 protein: ASSPPGAVGDTQY
V gene: TRBV5-1; D gene: NA; CDR3 protein: ASSLGVFNNEQF
V gene: TRBV11-3; D gene: NA; CDR3 protein: ASSLRERSEQY
V gene: TRBV10-3; D gene: TRBD1; CDR3 protein: AIRPNLGTGTGAF
V gene: TRBV7-8; D gene: TRBD1; CDR3 protein: ASSLPRQGPYEQY
V gene: TRBV7-2; D gene: NA; CDR3 protein: ASSPQGEKLF
V gene: TRBV28; D gene: TRBD1; CDR3 protein: ASSSPLGTGGADTEAF
V gene: TRBV7-9; D gene: TRBD2; CDR3 protein: ASSAPTSGGYEQY
V gene: TRBV10-3; D gene: NA; CDR3 protein: AISVGGWGTEAF
V gene: TRBV5-1; D gene: TRBD1; CDR3 protein: ASSAGQVDNEQF
V gene: TRBV2; D gene: TRBD2; CDR3 protein: ASTGTSGSSEETQY